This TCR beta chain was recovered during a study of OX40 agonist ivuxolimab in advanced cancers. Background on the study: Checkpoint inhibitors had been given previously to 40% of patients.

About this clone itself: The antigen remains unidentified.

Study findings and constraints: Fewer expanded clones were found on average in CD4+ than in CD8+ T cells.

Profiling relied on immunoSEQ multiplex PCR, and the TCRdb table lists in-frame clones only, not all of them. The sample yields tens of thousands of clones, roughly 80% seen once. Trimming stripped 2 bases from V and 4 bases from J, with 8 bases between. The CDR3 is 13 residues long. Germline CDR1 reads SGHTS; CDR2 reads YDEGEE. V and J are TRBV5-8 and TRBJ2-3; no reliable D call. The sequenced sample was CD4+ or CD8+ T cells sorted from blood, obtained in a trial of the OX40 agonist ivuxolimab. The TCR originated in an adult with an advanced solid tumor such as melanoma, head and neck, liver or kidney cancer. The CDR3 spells CASSFAGADTQYF. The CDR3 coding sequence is TGTGCCAGCAGCTTCGCTGGCGCAGATACGCAGTATTTT.